The clone carrying this T cell receptor (beta chain) was seen many times. Its antigen is still unknown. The V gene end was trimmed by 0 bases and the J gene end by 8 bases; junction bases not matched to a gene: 10. This CDR3 region has 16 residues. CDR1 is SGHDT and CDR2 is YYEEEE in the germline V gene. From RNA transcripts, TCR beta CDR3 regions were amplified. During a first-round RT-PCR of the TCR CDR3, the HTBI primer set was used. TCRdb redid the calling of the multiplex PCR reads with MiXCR, one entry per CDR3 protein. The sample lists some 500,000 distinct CDR3 sequences, over 13% occurring once. These data are taken from a study of T cells in Graves' hyperthyroidism and ophthalmopathy. Study background: At initial diagnosis, before any treatment had begun, peripheral blood was obtained. General observations from the study: Before onset, ophthalmopathy was predicted by the model a median roughly six months earlier.

Across 18 months, stable Graves' hyperthyroidism was marked by no progression to ophthalmopathy. Sequencing used blood. The chain joins TRBV5-6 to TRBJ2-1; 8 nucleotides line up with TRBD1. The source of this sequence is a woman aged 18-29 years with Graves' hyperthyroidism. The chain's CDR3 is CASSLVKGQGFDEQFF. The CDR3 DNA is TGTGCCAGCAGCTTGGTAAAAGGACAGGGCTTCGATGAGCAGTTCTTC.